This T cell receptor (beta chain) originates from a study of response to subunit inactivated influenza vaccine. V was pared by 0 bases and J by 7 bases, with 12 bases between. CDR3 size: 14 residues. This clonotype came up a few times. MiXCR, applied by TCRdb to the RT-PCR reads, yields one record per CDR3 protein. The sample has some 190,000 distinct CDR3 sequences, 14% seen once; the top ten hold about 28%. The chain couples TRBV12-3 or TRBV12-4 to TRBJ2-5; D not resolved. This sample comprised CD8+ T cells sorted from PBMCs, obtained roughly 5 days after vaccination. The origin of this receptor is a man aged 45 to 65 who received an inactivated influenza vaccine. In DNA form, the CDR3 reads TGTGCCAGCAGTTTAGCGGATCGTGGAGCGACCCAGTACTTC. Residues: CASSLADRGATQYF.